One sample yielded the 30 T cell receptor beta chains listed below, sequenced in a study of blood T cell repertoires in COVID-19. Sequenced by immunoSEQ multiplex PCR; TCRdb stores in-frame clones only, minus some. Of 130,000 to 150,000 clones listed, 85% are singletons. The sample comprised peripheral blood. The receptors were gathered from a human donor with acute or convalescent COVID-19. The donor label of this sample is uncertain.

The V call is TRBV11-2, the J call TRBJ2-5, with D unresolved. The germline V gene has CDR1 SGHAT and CDR2 FQNNGV. V was cut by 2 bases and J by 5 bases, with 12 bases left in between. The CDR3 sequence is 14 residues long. The CDR3, as DNA: TGTGCCAGCAGCTTATCCAGCGATCGGGAGACCCAGTACTTC. This sequence encodes CASSLSSDRETQYF.

This chain joins TRBV2 and TRBJ2-2; 7 bases match TRBD1. This CDR3 spans 16 amino acids. After removal of 3 bases from V and 6 bases from J, the junction contained 10 bases not matched to a gene. Germline CDR1 is SNHLY and CDR2 is FYNNEI. In nucleotides, the CDR3 is TGTGCCAGCAGTGACGGGGCAGGGGGTGCCCCCGGGGAGCTGTTTTTT. As protein: CASSDGAGGAPGELFF. The full variable domain, in which reference TRBV2 and TRBJ2-2 provide the parts outside the CDR3, is EPEVTQTPSHQVTQMGQEVILRCVPISNHLYFYWYRQILGQKVEFLVSFYNNEISEKSEIFDDQFSVERPDGSNFTLKIRSTKLEDSAMYFCASSDGAGGAPGELFFGEGSRLTVL.

In this sample, this clone turned up a few times. The chain couples TRBV18 to TRBJ1-3, with 9 bases that match TRBD1. The CDR3 consists of 18 residues. The germline V gene encodes CDR1 KGHSH and CDR2 LQKENI. V shed 5 bases, J shed 0 bases, and the junction held 11 bases outside the gene matches. CDR3 DNA sequence: TGTGCCAGCTCAGCGACTCCGGGACAGGGCTTCTCTGGAAACACCATATATTTT. It specifies CASSATPGQGFSGNTIYF. The full variable domain, with the rest looked up from reference TRBV18 and TRBJ1-3, is NAGVMQNPRHLVRRRGQEARLRCSPMKGHSHVYWYRQLPEEGLKFMVYLQKENIIDESGMPKERFSAEFPKEGPSILRIQQVVRGDSAAYFCASSATPGQGFSGNTIYFGEGSWLTVV.

This rearrangement joins TRBV5-4 to TRBJ1-1, with D unclear. The CDR3 runs to 13 residues. CDR1 and CDR2 from the germline V gene are SGHNT and YYREEE (reference sequence). Trimming pared 2 bases from V and 10 bases from J, leaving 15 bases between. CDR3 protein: CASSFWQENPAFF. The CDR3 DNA sequence: TGTGCCAGCAGCTTCTGGCAGGAAAACCCAGCTTTCTTT.

This clone was detected only a few times. This chain uses TRBV11-2 with TRBJ1-1; weak D call: TRBD1 (5 bases). This CDR3 spans 14 amino acids. Germline V gives CDR1 SGHAT, CDR2 FQNNGV. The V end was cut by 5 bases, the J end by 6 bases, with 16 bases between. The CDR3 nucleotides are TGTGCCAGCAGCCCGGGACTTAATTGGGCTGAAGCTTTCTTT. It codes for CASSPGLNWAEAFF. Full variable domain (remainder filled in from reference TRBV11-2 and TRBJ1-1): EAGVAQSPRYKIIEKRQSVAFWCNPISGHATLYWYQQILGQGPKLLIQFQNNGVVDDSQLPKDRFSAERLKGVDSTLKIQPAKLEDSAVYLCASSPGLNWAEAFFGQGTRLTVV.

The chain carries TRBV7-2 and TRBJ2-5, with TRBD2 matching 7 bases. CDR1 SGHTA and CDR2 FQGNSA come from the germline V gene. V trimming: 7 bases; J trimming: 5 bases; junction bases outside the gene matches: 13. The CDR3 has 15 amino acids. The CDR3 bases are TGTGCCAGCACCCTCGAGGGAAGGGAGGGTGAGACCCAGTACTTC. It codes for CASTLEGREGETQYF.

This clone was counted a few times. V is TRBV19 and J is TRBJ2-1; TRBD2 agrees at 9 bases. V was clipped by 3 bases and J by 2 bases; unmatched bases: 5. Germline loops: CDR1 LNHDA, CDR2 SQIVND (reference sequence). This CDR3 contains 16 residues. Here the CDR3 reads CASSMRREGPYNEQFF. The CDR3 bases are TGTGCCAGTAGTATGCGGCGGGAGGGACCCTACAATGAGCAGTTCTTC.

V and J are TRBV24-1 and TRBJ2-2; D possibly corresponds to TRBD1 (8 bases). Trimming stripped 4 bases from V and 4 bases from J, with 12 bases between. Per the germline V gene, CDR1 is KGHDR and CDR2 is SFDVKD. This CDR3 region has 15 residues. In DNA, the CDR3 is TGTGCCACCAGTGAAACAGGGGGGGGCACCGGGGAGCTGTTTTTT. It codes for CATSETGGGTGELFF.

V and J are TRBV7-2 and TRBJ1-3, with D tentatively TRBD1 (6 bases). The CDR3 covers 16 residues. Germline-derived CDR1 and CDR2 are SGHTA and FQGNSA. The V end lost 4 bases, the J end lost 4 bases, and 17 bases lay between the germline ends. The CDR3 DNA reads as TGTGCCAGCAGCTCCCAGAGGGGGTTGGGAGGAAACACCATATATTTT. This translates into CASSSQRGLGGNTIYF.

The chain has TRBV18 and TRBJ1-4, with TRBD1 matching over 7 bases. Trimming cost V 3 bases and J 1 base; bases outside gene matches: 11. The CDR3 contains 18 residues. Germline lookup yields CDR1 KGHSH and CDR2 LQKENI. The CDR3 nucleotides are TGTGCCAGCTCACCCGTCGACAGGGTTTTAGGAACTAATGAAAAACTGTTTTTT. As protein: CASSPVDRVLGTNEKLFF.

V usage is TRBV7-3 and J usage is TRBJ2-3, with D perhaps matching TRBD1 (5 bases). The CDR3 has 16 residues. V was shortened by 5 bases and J by 0 bases, with 15 bases between the two germline ends. The germline V gene encodes CDR1 SGHTA and CDR2 FQGTGA. The CDR3 sequence is CASSEGQKPSTDTQYF. The CDR3 DNA sequence: TGTGCCAGCAGCGAAGGACAAAAACCTAGCACAGATACGCAGTATTTT.

A single count supports this clone. The CDR3 loop is CASSIFGSAGQGRTEAFF. For the CDR3, the DNA is TGTGCCAGTAGTATATTCGGTTCTGCGGGACAGGGAAGGACTGAAGCTTTCTTT. This chain uses TRBV19 with TRBJ1-1, with TRBD1 identical over 9 bases. Germline assignment: CDR1 LNHDA and CDR2 SQIVND (reference sequence). The CDR3 loop spans 18 amino acids. Trimming at V came to 2 bases and at J to 5 bases, leaving 15 bases not matched to a gene.

The chain couples TRBV19 to TRBJ1-5; 11 nucleotides match TRBD1. CDR3 length: 16 amino acids. The trim removed 4 bases at V and 1 base at J, leaving 3 bases unmatched. Germline V gene lookup returns CDR1 LNHDA and CDR2 SQIVND (reference sequence). The DNA of the CDR3 is TGTGCCAGTAGTAAGGGGACAGGGGGGAGCAATCAGCCCCAGCATTTT. Protein product: CASSKGTGGSNQPQHF.

This chain joins TRBV3-1 (or the pseudogene TRBV3-2) and TRBJ2-1, with 12 bases matching TRBD2. This CDR3 has 17 residues. Germline V CDR1 and CDR2: LGHDT, YNNKEL (reference sequence). Germline trimming cut 2 bases from V and 4 bases from J; bases unmatched to any gene: 6. CDR3 coding DNA: TGTGCCAGCAGCCAACAAGGGACTAGCGGGCCATACAATGAGCAGTTCTTC. Translated: CASSQQGTSGPYNEQFF.

The chain links TRBV6-5 to TRBJ1-2; 7 bases align to TRBD1. After removal of 6 bases from V and 2 bases from J, the junction contained 6 bases not matched to a gene. Germline V gene lookup returns CDR1 MNHEY and CDR2 SVGAGI. CDR3 length: 14 residues. The CDR3 loop is CASSRGQENYGYTF. In DNA form, the CDR3 reads TGTGCCAGCAGCCGCGGACAGGAAAACTATGGCTACACCTTC.

In its sample, this clone was seen a few times. The gene calls are TRBV3-1 (or the pseudogene TRBV3-2) and TRBJ1-3; D unclear. The V gene's germline CDR1 is LGHDT and CDR2 YNNKEL (reference sequence). CDR3 length: 13 residues. V lost 3 bases, J lost 0 bases, and 3 bases lay in between. In DNA form, the CDR3 reads TGTGCCAGCAGCCACTTCTCTGGAAACACCATATATTTT. It translates to CASSHFSGNTIYF.

This chain connects TRBV5-6 to TRBJ1-4, with D possibly matching TRBD1 (5 bases). V was pared by 2 bases and J by 3 bases, with 14 bases between. Germline loops: CDR1 SGHDT, CDR2 YYEEEE. CDR3 size: 16 residues. The DNA of the CDR3 is TGTGCCAGCAGCTTCGGAGGGCGGGGGGCTAATGAAAAACTGTTTTTT. Protein sequence: CASSFGGRGANEKLFF. Supplemented by reference TRBV5-6 and TRBJ1-4, the full variable domain reads DAGVTQSPTHLIKTRGQQVTLRCSPKSGHDTVSWYQQALGQGPQFIFQYYEEEERQRGNFPDRFSGHQFPNYSSELNVNALLLGDSALYLCASSFGGRGANEKLFFGSGTQLSVL.

The chain carries TRBV6-4 and TRBJ2-1; D is unresolved. V shed 4 bases and J shed 9 bases, with 16 bases lying between them. Germline loops: CDR1 MRHNA, CDR2 SNTAGT. This CDR3 is 14 amino acids long. The CDR3 bases are TGTGCCAGCAGTGCGGTGACATGGTCCTCTGAGCAGTTCTTC. Amino acids: CASSAVTWSSEQFF.

The chain links TRBV12-5 to TRBJ1-1; 9 bases align to TRBD1. Germline CDR1 reads LGHNT; CDR2 reads FRNRAP. Trimming cost V 9 bases and J 4 bases; bases outside gene matches: 18. The CDR3 length is 17 residues. In nucleotides, the CDR3 is TGTGCTAGCGATACTTACCGTCGGACAGGGGAAGTCACTGAAGCTTTCTTT. Its protein product is CASDTYRRTGEVTEAFF.

The chain couples TRBV5-5 to TRBJ2-5; the D gene is possibly TRBD1 (6 bases). The CDR3 is made up of 14 amino acids. Germline lookup yields CDR1 SGHKS and CDR2 YYEKEE (reference sequence). V shed 5 bases and J shed 2 bases, with 13 bases lying between them. The CDR3: CASRQDSNQETQYF. The DNA of the CDR3 is TGTGCCAGCAGGCAGGACAGCAATCAAGAGACCCAGTACTTC.

This clone was picked up many times. As DNA, the CDR3 is TGTGCCAGCAGTGACTGGACAGGGGTTCCCAATGAGCAGTTCTTC. Translation: CASSDWTGVPNEQFF. The V gene is TRBV2, the J gene TRBJ2-1, with 9 bases matching TRBD1. Trimming took 3 bases from V and 6 from J; bases not matched to a gene: 6. In germline, CDR1 is SNHLY, CDR2 FYNNEI. The CDR3 runs to 15 residues.

CDR3 in amino acids: CASAAGGDEQFF. For the CDR3, the DNA is TGTGCCAGCGCCGCGGGGGGCGATGAGCAGTTCTTC. The chain links TRBV9 to TRBJ2-1; 8 bases are shared with TRBD2. The trim removed 7 bases at V and 8 bases at J, leaving 5 bases unmatched. The CDR3 consists of 12 residues. Germline lookup yields CDR1 SGDLS and CDR2 YYNGEE.

The chain couples TRBV11-1 to TRBJ2-2; D might be TRBD2 (6 bases). V shed 1 base and J shed 15 bases, with 15 bases lying between them. This CDR3 spans 13 amino acids. CDR1 and CDR2 from the germline V gene are SGHAT and FQDESV (reference sequence). CDR3 protein: CASSLDPGLPLFF. The DNA for the CDR3 is TGTGCCAGCAGCTTAGATCCAGGACTACCGTTGTTTTTT. The full variable domain, completed using reference TRBV11-1 and TRBJ2-2, is EAEVAQSPRYKITEKSQAVAFWCDPISGHATLYWYRQILGQGPELLVQFQDESVVDDSQLPKDRFSAERLKGVDSTLKIQPAELGDSAMYLCASSLDPGLPLFFGEGSRLTVL.

The V and J genes are TRBV3-1 (or the pseudogene TRBV3-2) and TRBJ1-2; TRBD1 might be the D (5 bases). The CDR3 spans 16 residues. V lost 0 bases and J 5 bases, leaving 16 bases between the germline ends. The germline gives CDR1 LGHDT, CDR2 YNNKEL (reference sequence). The CDR3, as DNA: TGTGCCAGCAGCCAAGATAAGGTGCGGGGCGGGTATGGCTACACCTTC. Protein sequence: CASSQDKVRGGYGYTF.

J is TRBJ1-1 and V is TRBV6-5; D perhaps matches TRBD1 (5 bases). Trimming shortened V by 4 bases and J by 4 bases, and 10 bases separated the two germline ends. CDR3 size: 13 residues. Germline values: CDR1 MNHEY, CDR2 SVGAGI. DNA of the CDR3: TGTGCCAGCAGTTGGGGCACCGTCACTGAAGCTTTCTTT. Protein product: CASSWGTVTEAFF.

This chain joins TRBV19 and TRBJ2-1, with TRBD2 identical over 12 bases. Trimming at V came to 3 bases and at J to 6 bases, leaving 6 bases not matched to a gene. CDR1 is LNHDA and CDR2 is SQIVND in the germline V gene (reference sequence). The CDR3 consists of 16 residues. The CDR3 sequence is CASSIRGTSGPNEQFF. The CDR3 DNA reads TGTGCCAGTAGTATCAGGGGGACTAGCGGGCCCAATGAGCAGTTCTTC.

The rearrangement uses TRBV18 and TRBJ1-3, with a weak D call TRBD1 (6 bases). This CDR3 is 19 amino acids long. V lost 1 base and J 0 bases, leaving 19 bases between the germline ends. Germline V gene sequence: CDR1 KGHSH, CDR2 LQKENI. This chain's CDR3 is CASSPLGPGQPSSGNTIYF. In DNA form, the CDR3 reads TGTGCCAGCTCACCACTGGGGCCCGGACAGCCTAGCTCTGGAAACACCATATATTTT.

V usage is TRBV12-3 or TRBV12-4 and J usage is TRBJ1-4, with D possibly matching TRBD1 (6 bases). Trimming took off 6 bases at V and 15 bases at J, with 17 bases between the two ends. The CDR3 spans 12 residues. As DNA, the CDR3 is TGTGCCAGCAGCCGAGAGACAGGACGGTTGTTTTTT. Translating gives CASSRETGRLFF.

The chain joins TRBV6-1 to TRBJ2-1, with 12 nucleotides matching TRBD2. From germline, CDR1 is MNHNS and CDR2 SASEGT. V was clipped by 2 bases and J by 9 bases; unmatched bases: 5. This CDR3 has 15 amino acids. The CDR3, as DNA: TGTGCCAGCAGTGAATGGGCTAGCGGGAGGGCTGAGCAGTTCTTC. This codes for CASSEWASGRAEQFF.

The J gene is TRBJ2-7, the V gene TRBV28, with D possibly being TRBD1 (6 bases). The CDR3 length is 13 residues. Trimming pared 2 bases from V and 5 bases from J, leaving 10 bases between. CDR1 is MDHEN, CDR2 SYDVKM, per germline. This chain's CDR3 is CASSLGGRDEQYV. DNA for the CDR3: TGTGCCAGCAGTTTAGGGGGCAGGGACGAGCAGTACGTC.